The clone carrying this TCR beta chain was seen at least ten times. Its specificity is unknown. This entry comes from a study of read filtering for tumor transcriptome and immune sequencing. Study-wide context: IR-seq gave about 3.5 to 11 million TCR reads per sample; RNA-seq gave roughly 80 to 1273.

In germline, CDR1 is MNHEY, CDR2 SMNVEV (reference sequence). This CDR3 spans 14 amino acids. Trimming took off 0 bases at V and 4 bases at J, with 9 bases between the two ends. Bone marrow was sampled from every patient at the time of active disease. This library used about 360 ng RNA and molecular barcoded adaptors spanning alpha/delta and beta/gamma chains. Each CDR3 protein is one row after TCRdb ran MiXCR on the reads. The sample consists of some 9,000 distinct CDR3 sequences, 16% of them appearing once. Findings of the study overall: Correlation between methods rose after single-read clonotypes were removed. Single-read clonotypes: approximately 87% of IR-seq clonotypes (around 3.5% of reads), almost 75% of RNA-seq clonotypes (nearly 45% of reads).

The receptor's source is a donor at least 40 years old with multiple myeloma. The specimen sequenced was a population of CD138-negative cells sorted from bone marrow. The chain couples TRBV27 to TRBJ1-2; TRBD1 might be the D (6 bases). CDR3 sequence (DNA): TGTGCCAGCAGTTTATCGAAAGGGGGCTATGGCTACACCTTC. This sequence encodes CASSLSKGGYGYTF.